This T cell receptor (beta chain) was sequenced for a study of T cell responses to AZD1222 COVID-19 vaccine (dated by TCRdb to the early 2020s). About the study as a whole: Because spike-specific TCR depth and breadth did not differ between the two schedules, AZD1222 recipients who got a second dose at roughly 4 weeks were pooled with those who got a second dose at roughly 12 weeks. A total of over 230 trial participants underwent TCR sequencing, of whom 207 received two doses of AZD1222 and some 25 received two doses of the MenACWY control vaccine. Enrollment into the trials was organized by age into subgroups of 18-55, 56-69 and 70-plus years, and those subgroups contained roughly 140, 27 and 60 TCR-sequenced participants, respectively. General study outcomes and caveats: Spike-specific TCR breadth and depth rose significantly after two AZD1222 doses compared with day 0 and with MenACWY recipients. Participants were mostly white British, with more females than males. The authors suggested clonal diversity may have been underestimated. Reportedly, close to half of the unique spike-specific TCRs recognized epitopes lying outside the regions that are mutated in the B.1.351 and B.1.1.7 variants. Conclusions about previously exposed vaccinees were limited because only a handful of AZD1222 recipients were SARS-CoV-2 seropositive at baseline. Because no day 14 peak-response samples were available, the repertoires could be characterized only after the peak T cell response. Vaccine-associated CD4 TCRs spanned the whole spike protein, with dominant responses in regions 160-218 and 743-854. The 56-69-year group was small, and its depth increase did not reach significance, likely because of low power.

Including the terminal cysteine and phenylalanine, the CDR3 comprises 14 residues. The DNA shown is the 42-base CDR3, in frame from base 1. The germline V gene sets CDR1 to SGHRS and CDR2 to YFSETQ. Cut back by 1 base and 7 bases, the V and J ends lie 11 bases apart. The CDR3 regions of human TCRbeta chains were analyzed by immunosequencing. For the original study's pipeline: Repertoire TCRs were checked for matches against a reference library of SARS-CoV-2-specific TCRs that had been generated using the MIRA antigen-specificity platform. Breadth meant the fraction of unique TCRs that were SARS-CoV-2-associated, whereas depth meant the fraction of total T cells that were SARS-CoV-2-associated. Using the MIRA data, each spike-specific TCR was assigned both to the spike region to which the TCR was reactive and to a CD4 or CD8 class. Log10-transformed breadth and depth values were compared by one-way ANOVA with Sidak's multiple comparisons tests. TCRdb obtained this table from immuneACCESS and retained in-frame rearrangements with V and J assigned. These tables miss some clones; where compared with another copy, unresolved V genes account for less than half of the shortfall, and the remainder is unexplained. The V and J calls and clone size are taken from that table; D and trimming were inferred from the DNA. Counted in this sample were 80,000 or so clones; over 80% of them appeared once. The ten top clones hold roughly 3.1% of the sample.

The sample's time point, from its label and the paper: baseline before first vaccination. The vaccinee samples were drawn from two UK trials, COV001 and COV002, one of which was a single-blind randomized controlled phase 2/3 trial testing AZD1222 (ChAdOx1 nCoV-19) in healthy adults. For TCRbeta chain sequencing, PBMC samples from trial participants were taken at day 0 and at day 28 after the second dose. In the case of this clone: Its antigen specificity is not known. Base qualities are not at hand, and no much larger clone is one base apart.

The chain uses TRBV5-1 and TRBJ2-2, with TRBD1 perhaps the D gene, on 5 matching bases. Sequencing was performed on peripheral blood, taken on day 0 of AZD1222 vaccination. This clonotype originated in an adult in good health. The DNA sequence is TGCGCCAGCAGCTTGTCTCAGGGCGACGGGGAGCTGTTTTTT. Its amino acids are CASSLSQGDGELFF.